The source of this T cell receptor beta chain is a study of blood T cell repertoires in COVID-19 (TCRdb year 2020). Context from the whole study: Collaborator samples came from the United States, Italy and Spain and covered acute and convalescent phases of COVID-19. The material from the prospective study consisted of cDNA or gDNA derived from T cells, B-cell-depleted T cells, or PBMCs. The dataset comprised deeply sampled blood TCRbeta repertoires from subjects exposed to, actively infected with, or recovered from COVID-19. The repertoires were released in a freely available public database meant as a resource for research on the immune response to SARS-CoV-2. The samples were drawn from two sources: the first 160 participants of the ongoing ImmuneRACE study, and 950 to 1,500 subjects contributed by 6 global collaborators. A de-identified subject ID, COVID-19 status, age in years and sex were almost always included in the sample metadata. HLA class I and class II types, where available, came from metadata supplied by the sample provider rather than from assay-based typing.

Based on the germline V gene, the CDR1 and CDR2 sequences are WSHSY and SAAADI. The CDR3 numbers 14 residues from cysteine through phenylalanine. The entry retains the CDR3 DNA only, 42 bases that are in frame from base 1. Deletion took 8 bases off V and 1 base off J, with a span of 14 bases between the germline ends. The paper's findings and limits, for the study overall: The amount of clinical and demographic metadata varied by source and participant and was provided uncurated.

With regard to this clone: The antigen this receptor binds is unknown. Base qualities are not provided; no much larger clone lies one nucleotide away.

TCRbeta CDR3 regions were amplified from genomic DNA by means of the immunoSEQ Assay, a bias-controlled multiplex PCR. In the source study's methods: Within the assay, amplification of reference gene primers was used to estimate how many nucleated cells each sample contained. Sequence reads were collapsed and filtered to measure the absolute abundance of every unique TCRbeta CDR3 rearrangement. For each sample, productive Simpson clonality was calculated as the square root of Simpson's diversity index over productive rearrangements. TCRdb took this table from immuneACCESS and kept in-frame rearrangements with V and J called. Such tables lack part of the clones; where checked against another copy, unresolved V genes explain under half of the gap, and the rest is unexplained. The V and J calls and clone size were taken over from that table, and D and trimming were inferred from the DNA. This sample comprises more than 300,000 clones, about 87% of them detected only once. 1.5% to 2% of the sample comes from the top ten.

One collaborating source in Seattle enrolled patients during active infection and followed them longitudinally through the course of disease. Each collaborating institution followed its own protocols to collect whole blood in K2EDTA tubes. For TCRbeta analysis, collaborator samples were shipped as frozen whole blood, as isolated PBMCs, or as DNA extracted from either sample type. This sequence was found in a woman aged 25-40 years with COVID-19, enrolled during active disease. Sequenced material: peripheral blood. The sequence joins TRBV10-2 to TRBJ2-5; a tentative D match to TRBD2 spans 5 bases. The CDR3 reads CASGEERRQETQYF. In nucleotide form, the sequence is TGCGCCAGCGGCGAGGAGCGGCGCCAAGAGACCCAGTACTTC.